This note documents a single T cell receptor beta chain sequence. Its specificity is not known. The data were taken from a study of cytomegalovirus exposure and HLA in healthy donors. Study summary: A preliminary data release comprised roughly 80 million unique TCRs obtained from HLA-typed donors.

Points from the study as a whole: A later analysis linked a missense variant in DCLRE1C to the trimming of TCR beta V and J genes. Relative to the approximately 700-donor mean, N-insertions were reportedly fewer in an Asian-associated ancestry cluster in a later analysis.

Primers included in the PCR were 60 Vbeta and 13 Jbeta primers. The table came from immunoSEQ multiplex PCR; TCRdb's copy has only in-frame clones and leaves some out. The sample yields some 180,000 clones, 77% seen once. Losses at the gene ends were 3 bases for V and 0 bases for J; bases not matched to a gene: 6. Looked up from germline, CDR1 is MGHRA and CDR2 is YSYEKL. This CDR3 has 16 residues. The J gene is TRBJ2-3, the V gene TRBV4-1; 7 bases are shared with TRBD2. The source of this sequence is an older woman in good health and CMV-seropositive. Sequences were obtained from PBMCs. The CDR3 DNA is TGCGCCAGCAGCCAGGTAGCGGGCGTAAGCACAGATACGCAGTATTTT. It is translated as CASSQVAGVSTDTQYF.